Listed below are T cell receptor beta chains from one sample, sequenced in a study of T cell clonotyping in hematopoietic cell transplantation. Data came from immunoSEQ multiplex PCR; TCRdb stores just in-frame clones and leaves some out. The data contain 27,000 or so clones, almost 96% of them singletons. The sequenced sample was peripheral blood mononuclear cells. These receptors all stem from a man aged 45 to 65 in good health. Some clones in this sample may be carry-over from other donors' samples. Both conserved end residues are part of each CDR3. Fields, in order: clone size, V gene, D gene, CDR3 protein. The D gene is left open where the match is weak. Part of the rows lack a size; the others show once, few, many or a class for expanded clones.

clone size: -; V gene: TRBV11-2; D gene: -; CDR3 protein: CASSLGGRRQKQFF
clone size: -; V gene: TRBV4-2; D gene: TRBD2; CDR3 protein: CASSQASGGEQFF
clone size: -; V gene: TRBV11-1; D gene: -; CDR3 protein: CASSFDGTIETQYF
clone size: -; V gene: TRBV4-3; D gene: -; CDR3 protein: CASSQVMNTEAFF
clone size: -; V gene: TRBV19; D gene: -; CDR3 protein: CASSIVVALSGNTIYF
clone size: -; V gene: TRBV14; D gene: -; CDR3 protein: CASSQNRASGNTIYF
clone size: -; V gene: TRBV6-5; D gene: -; CDR3 protein: CASSKTENTEAFF
clone size: -; V gene: TRBV25-1; D gene: -; CDR3 protein: CASSEIHTQYF
clone size: -; V gene: TRBV19; D gene: -; CDR3 protein: CASRFQGSIADTQYF
clone size: -; V gene: TRBV14; D gene: -; CDR3 protein: CASSPQRGSTEAFF
clone size: -; V gene: TRBV30; D gene: -; CDR3 protein: CACQRDYYGYTF
clone size: once; V gene: TRBV7-2; D gene: TRBD1; CDR3 protein: CASSFRQGSGNIQYF
clone size: -; V gene: TRBV7-2; D gene: -; CDR3 protein: CASSSQGRTIYF
clone size: -; V gene: TRBV7-2; D gene: -; CDR3 protein: CASSPLGITHEQYF
clone size: -; V gene: TRBV30; D gene: -; CDR3 protein: CAWRGFGVRGETQYF
clone size: -; V gene: TRBV9; D gene: TRBD2; CDR3 protein: CASSHSAGGSINEQFF
clone size: -; V gene: TRBV4-1; D gene: -; CDR3 protein: CASSQDGRYTEAFF
clone size: once; V gene: TRBV27; D gene: -; CDR3 protein: CASSPRSAGAGGYTF
clone size: -; V gene: TRBV30; D gene: TRBD1; CDR3 protein: CACSHHRYSSTGASSGNTIYF
clone size: -; V gene: TRBV2; D gene: TRBD1; CDR3 protein: CASSADRGLYQPQHF
clone size: -; V gene: TRBV11-3; D gene: -; CDR3 protein: CASSFGGTTDTQYF
clone size: -; V gene: TRBV7-3; D gene: -; CDR3 protein: CASSLRASNYGYTF
clone size: -; V gene: TRBV6-5; D gene: TRBD2; CDR3 protein: CASSYQRGVSYEQYF
clone size: -; V gene: TRBV5-4; D gene: TRBD1; CDR3 protein: CASSLRQGAYGYTF
clone size: -; V gene: TRBV2; D gene: -; CDR3 protein: CASRKGSGSAYGYTF
clone size: -; V gene: TRBV30; D gene: TRBD1; CDR3 protein: CAWSVFPGQGFYGYTF
clone size: -; V gene: TRBV4-3; D gene: -; CDR3 protein: CASSQRQTMNTEAFF
clone size: -; V gene: TRBV29-1; D gene: TRBD1; CDR3 protein: CSVGQGETQYF
clone size: -; V gene: TRBV28; D gene: -; CDR3 protein: CASKYGTRLNTEAFF